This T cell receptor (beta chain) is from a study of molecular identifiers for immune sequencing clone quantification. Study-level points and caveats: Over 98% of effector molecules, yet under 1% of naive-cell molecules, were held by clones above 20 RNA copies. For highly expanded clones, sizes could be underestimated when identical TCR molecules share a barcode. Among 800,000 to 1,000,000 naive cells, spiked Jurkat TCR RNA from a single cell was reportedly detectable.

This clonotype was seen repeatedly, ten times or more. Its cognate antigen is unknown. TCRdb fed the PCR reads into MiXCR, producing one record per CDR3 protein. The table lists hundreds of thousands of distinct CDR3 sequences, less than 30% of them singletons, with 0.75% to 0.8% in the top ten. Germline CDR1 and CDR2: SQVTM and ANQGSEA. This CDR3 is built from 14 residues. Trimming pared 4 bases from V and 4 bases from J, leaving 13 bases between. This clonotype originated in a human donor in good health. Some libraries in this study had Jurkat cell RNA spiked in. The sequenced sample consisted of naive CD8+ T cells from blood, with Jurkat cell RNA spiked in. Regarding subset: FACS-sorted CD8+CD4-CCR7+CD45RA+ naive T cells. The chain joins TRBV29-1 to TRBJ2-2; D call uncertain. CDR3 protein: CSVALTDTTGELFF. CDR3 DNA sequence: TGCAGCGTTGCTTTAACGGATACCACCGGGGAGCTGTTTTTT.